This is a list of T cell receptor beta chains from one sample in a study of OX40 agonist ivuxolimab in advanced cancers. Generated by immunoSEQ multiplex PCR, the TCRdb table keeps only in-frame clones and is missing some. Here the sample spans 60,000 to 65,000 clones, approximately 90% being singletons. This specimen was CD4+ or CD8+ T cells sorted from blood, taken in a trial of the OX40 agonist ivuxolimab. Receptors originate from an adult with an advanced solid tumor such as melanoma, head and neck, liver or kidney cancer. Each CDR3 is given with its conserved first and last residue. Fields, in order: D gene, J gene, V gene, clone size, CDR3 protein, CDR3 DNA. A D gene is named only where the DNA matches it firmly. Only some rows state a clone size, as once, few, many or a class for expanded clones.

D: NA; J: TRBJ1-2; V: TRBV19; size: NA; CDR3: CASSRGYGYTF; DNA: TGTGCCAGTAGTAGGGGCTATGGCTACACCTTC
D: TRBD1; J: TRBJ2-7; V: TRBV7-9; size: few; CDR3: CASSTVGQIEQYF; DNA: TGTGCCAGCAGCACGGTGGGACAGATCGAGCAGTACTTC
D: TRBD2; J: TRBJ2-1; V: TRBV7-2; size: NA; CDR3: CASGPFSGSSFYEQFF; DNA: TGTGCCAGCGGCCCCTTTAGCGGGAGCTCGTTTTATGAGCAGTTCTTC
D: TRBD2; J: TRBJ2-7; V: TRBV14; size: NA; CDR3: CASSPNLGRAEQYF; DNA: TGTGCCAGCAGCCCCAACTTGGGGAGGGCCGAGCAGTACTTC
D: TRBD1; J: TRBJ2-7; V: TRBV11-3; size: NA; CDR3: CASSSNHGTGVGEQYF; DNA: TGTGCCAGCAGCTCAAACCACGGGACAGGGGTCGGCGAGCAGTACTTC
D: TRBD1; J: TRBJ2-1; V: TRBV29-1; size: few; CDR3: CSAVAGGLTYNEQFF; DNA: TGCAGCGCCGTTGCAGGGGGCTTGACCTACAATGAGCAGTTCTTC
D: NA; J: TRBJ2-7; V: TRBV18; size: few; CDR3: CASSLRLSYEQYF; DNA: TGTGCCAGCTCACTCCGACTGAGCTACGAGCAGTACTTC
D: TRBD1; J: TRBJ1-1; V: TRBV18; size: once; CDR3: CASSWDSSNTEAFF; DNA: TGTGCCAGCTCGTGGGACAGCTCGAACACTGAAGCTTTCTTT
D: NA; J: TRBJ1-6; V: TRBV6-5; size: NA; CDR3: CATRDNRYNSPLHF; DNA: TGTGCCACCCGGGACAACCGTTATAATTCACCCCTCCACTTT
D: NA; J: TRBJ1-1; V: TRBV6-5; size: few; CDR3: CASRPDRKNTEAFF; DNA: TGTGCCAGCAGACCTGACAGGAAGAACACTGAAGCTTTCTTT
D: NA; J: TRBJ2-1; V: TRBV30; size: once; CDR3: CAWNRGAYIGEQFF; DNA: TGTGCCTGGAACCGGGGGGCTTACATTGGTGAGCAGTTCTTC
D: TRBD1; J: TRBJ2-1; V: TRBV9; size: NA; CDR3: CASSALGQGAINEQFF; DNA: TGTGCCAGCAGCGCCCTAGGACAGGGGGCCATCAATGAGCAGTTCTTC
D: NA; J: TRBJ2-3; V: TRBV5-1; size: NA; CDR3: CAGSLSGATDTQYF; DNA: TGCGCCGGTAGCCTATCGGGTGCCACAGATACGCAGTATTTT
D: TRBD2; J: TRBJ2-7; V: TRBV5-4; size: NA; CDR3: CASSWTSGNYEQYF; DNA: TGTGCCAGCAGCTGGACTAGCGGGAACTACGAGCAGTACTTC
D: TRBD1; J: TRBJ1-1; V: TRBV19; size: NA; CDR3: CASSRTGPNTEAFF; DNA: TGTGCCAGTAGTAGGACAGGGCCGAACACTGAAGCTTTCTTT
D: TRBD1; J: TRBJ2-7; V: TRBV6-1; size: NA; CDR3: CASSESRTGGNEQYF; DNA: TGTGCCAGCAGTGAATCACGGACAGGGGGCAACGAGCAGTACTTC
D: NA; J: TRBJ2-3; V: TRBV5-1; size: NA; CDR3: CASSFGGGNADTQYF; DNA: TGCGCCAGCAGCTTTGGAGGGGGAAACGCAGATACGCAGTATTTT
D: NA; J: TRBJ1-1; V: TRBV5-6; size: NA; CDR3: CASSLSLTEAFF; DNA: TGTGCCAGCAGCTTGAGTTTAACTGAAGCTTTCTTT
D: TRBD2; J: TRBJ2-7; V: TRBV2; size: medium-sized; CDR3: CASRLTSGRYEQYF; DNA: TGTGCCAGCAGGTTGACTAGCGGGAGATACGAGCAGTACTTC
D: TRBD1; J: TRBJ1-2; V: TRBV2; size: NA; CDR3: CASGGQGNYGYTF; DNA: TGTGCCAGCGGGGGACAGGGGAACTATGGCTACACCTTC
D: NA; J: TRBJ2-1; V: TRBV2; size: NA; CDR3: CASSDPRQPLSYNEQFF; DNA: TGTGCCAGCAGTGACCCAAGACAGCCACTCTCCTACAATGAGCAGTTCTTC
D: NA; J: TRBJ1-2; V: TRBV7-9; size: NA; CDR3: CASSLAGQYYGYTF; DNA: TGTGCCAGCAGCTTAGCTGGACAGTACTATGGCTACACCTTC
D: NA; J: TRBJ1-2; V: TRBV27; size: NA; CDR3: CASMTKQTNYGYTF; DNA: TGTGCCAGCATGACAAAACAGACGAACTATGGCTACACCTTC
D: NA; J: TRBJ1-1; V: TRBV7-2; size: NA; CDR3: CASSLAFTEAFF; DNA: TGTGCCAGCAGCTTAGCGTTCACTGAAGCTTTCTTT
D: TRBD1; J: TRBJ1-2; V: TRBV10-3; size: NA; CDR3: CAIRGQGAHGYTF; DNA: TGTGCCATCAGGGGACAGGGGGCCCATGGCTACACCTTC
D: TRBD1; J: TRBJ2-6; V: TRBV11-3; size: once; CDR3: CASSPQGARGANVLTF; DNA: TGTGCCAGCAGCCCGCAGGGGGCAAGGGGGGCCAACGTCCTGACTTTC
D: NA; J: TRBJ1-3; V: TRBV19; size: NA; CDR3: CASSNAAYSGNTIYF; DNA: TGTGCCAGTAGTAACGCCGCTTACTCTGGAAACACCATATATTTT
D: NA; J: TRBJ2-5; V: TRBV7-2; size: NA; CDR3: CASSLGFQGETQYF; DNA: TGTGCCAGCAGCTTAGGTTTCCAAGGGGAGACCCAGTACTTC